These 23 T cell receptor beta chains were all obtained from the same sample, sequenced in a study of regulatory T cells in long-lasting Graves disease. Arm-PCR of CDR3 regions and iRepertoire HTBI primers were used to build TCR beta libraries. TCRdb ran MiXCR on the multiplex PCR reads and lists one entry per CDR3 protein. The sample lists around 250,000 distinct CDR3 sequences; around a sixth were seen once. Time point meaning: newly diagnosed GD, antithyroid drugs for less than 3 months. There was RNA extracted from PBMCs, and the TCR library was made from it. This sample also belongs to another study, concerning T cells in Graves' hyperthyroidism and ophthalmopathy.

The source material was peripheral blood mononuclear cells (PBMCs), sampled at new diagnosis, from a patient treated with antithyroid drugs. The receptors come from a woman aged 30 to 39 with Graves disease.

The chain has TRBV7-2 and TRBJ2-7; D may be TRBD1 (6 bases). Germline V lookup: CDR1 SGHTA, CDR2 FQGNSA. V was trimmed by 5 bases and J by 3 bases, leaving 14 bases between them. This CDR3 has 14 amino acids. The CDR3 spells CASSPRDTFYEQYF. The CDR3 nucleotides are TGTGCCAGCAGCCCTCGGGACACCTTCTACGAGCAGTACTTC. Complete variable domain (other parts from reference TRBV7-2 and TRBJ2-7): GAGVSQSPSNKVTEKGKDVELRCDPISGHTALYWYRQSLGQGLEFLIYFQGNSAPDKSGLPSDRFSAERTGGSVSTLTIQRTQQEDSAVYLCASSPRDTFYEQYFGPGTRLTVT.

This clonotype was seen many times. The chain joins TRBV19 to TRBJ1-5; TRBD1 aligns across 8 bases. The CDR3 is 15 residues long. The germline V gene encodes CDR1 LNHDA and CDR2 SQIVND (reference sequence). Unmatched junction bases numbered 11, after V lost 6 bases and J lost 7 bases. CDR3 coding DNA: TGTGCCAGTAGAACCTCGACAGGGGTGCAACAGCCCCAGCATTTT. Its translation: CASRTSTGVQQPQHF.

In the case of this clonotype: The junction departs from the called germline gene at one end, perhaps through a read error. The gene calls are TRBV5-1 and TRBJ2-1, with 10 bases identical to TRBD2. CDR1 SGHRS and CDR2 YFSETQ come from the germline V gene. The CDR3 is 14 residues long. CDR3 sequence (DNA): TGTGCCAGCAGCCGTAGCGGGGGGACTGATGAGCAGTTCTTC. It encodes CASSRSGGTDEQFF.

The chain recombines TRBV13 with TRBJ2-2; a possible D gene is TRBD2 (6 bases). Trimming left V 5 bases short and J 3 bases short, with 16 bases between. CDR3 length equals 16 residues. Germline assignment: CDR1 PRHDT and CDR2 FYEKMQ (reference sequence). The chain's CDR3 is CASSLWDSGDTGELFF. As DNA, the CDR3 is TGTGCCAGCAGCCTCTGGGATTCGGGGGACACCGGGGAGCTGTTTTTT.

This clonotype has just one count. A far larger clone is off by one base, so a read error is likely. The V and J genes are TRBV12-3 or TRBV12-4 and TRBJ1-5, with D possibly TRBD1 on 5 matching bases. Trimming pared 5 bases from V and 10 bases from J, leaving 12 bases between. This CDR3 has 12 amino acids. CDR3 nucleotides: TGTGCCAGCAGTCTTCTTGGGGGTCCCCAGCATTTT. The encoded protein is CASSLLGGPQHF.

In the case of this clonotype: This could be a read error, since a much larger clone is one nucleotide away. V is TRBV7-9 and J is TRBJ1-6; D is perhaps TRBD1 (6 bases). The germline V gene has CDR1 SEHNR and CDR2 FQNEAQ (reference sequence). The V and J ends lost 5 bases and 6 bases respectively, with 11 bases between them. The CDR3 consists of 14 residues. The CDR3 bases are TGTGCCAGCAGCGCGGCAGGGGCTAATTCACCCCTCCACTTT. Residues: CASSAAGANSPLHF.

This clonotype was seen a few times. The chain employs TRBV24-1 and TRBJ1-4, with D perhaps TRBD1 (6 bases). The CDR3 spans 17 residues. In germline, CDR1 is KGHDR, CDR2 SFDVKD. V lost 5 bases to trimming and J lost 2 bases, with 17 bases between them. This CDR3 reads CATSAKRGRGTNEKLFF. The CDR3 DNA is TGTGCCACCAGTGCCAAACGCGGCAGGGGCACTAATGAAAAACTGTTTTTT.

This clonotype was counted at least ten times. The chain carries TRBV15 and TRBJ2-7; tentatively, D is TRBD1 (5 bases). Germline loops: CDR1 LNHNV, CDR2 YYDKDF (reference sequence). Trimming removed 0 bases at V and 6 bases at J, with 24 bases between. The CDR3 is 18 amino acids. CDR3 coding DNA: TGTGCCACCAGCAGAGAGGGGTATTGGGGCAGGGTCCCTGGCGAGCAGTACTTC. Its translation: CATSREGYWGRVPGEQYF.

This clonotype occurred many times. This chain links TRBV5-1 with TRBJ1-4; TRBD1 agrees at 10 bases. V trimming: 2 bases; J trimming: 4 bases; junction bases outside the gene matches: 2. The CDR3 is 15 residues long. The germline V gene has CDR1 SGHRS and CDR2 YFSETQ. The CDR3 protein is CASSLGTGDNEKLFF. The CDR3 DNA reads TGCGCCAGCAGCTTAGGGACAGGGGATAATGAAAAACTGTTTTTT.

This clonotype was detected many times. The chain carries TRBV18 and TRBJ2-2, with D perhaps TRBD1 (6 bases). V dropped 4 bases and J dropped 6 bases, with 15 bases sitting between them. The V gene's germline CDR1 is KGHSH and CDR2 LQKENI. The CDR3 totals 15 residues. For the CDR3, the DNA is TGTGCCAGCTCACAGTCACAGGGAAGCGCCGGGGAGCTGTTTTTT. It codes for CASSQSQGSAGELFF.

This clonotype was seen repeatedly, ten times or more. The CDR3 DNA reads as TGTGCCAGCAACCCTGACAGGGCCCAAGAGACCCAGTACTTC. Amino acid sequence: CASNPDRAQETQYF. This chain joins TRBV2 and TRBJ2-5; 7 nucleotides align to TRBD1. J lost 1 base, V lost 7 bases, and 6 bases had no gene match. Germline lookup yields CDR1 SNHLY and CDR2 FYNNEI. CDR3 length: 14 amino acids.

The rearrangement links TRBV28 to TRBJ1-5; D uncertain. The V end was cut by 7 bases, the J end by 7 bases, with 26 bases between. The germline V gene encodes CDR1 MDHEN and CDR2 SYDVKM. The CDR3 length is 17 residues. CDR3 region: CASTHPFGLPGFQPQHF. The CDR3 DNA reads as TGTGCCAGCACCCACCCCTTTGGGCTACCGGGATTCCAGCCCCAGCATTTT.

There are many counts of this clonotype. The gene calls are TRBV20-1 and TRBJ1-3; D perhaps matches TRBD1 (6 bases). This CDR3 comprises 11 residues. Germline CDR1 reads DFQATT; CDR2 reads SNEGSKA (reference sequence). The CDR3 DNA follows: TGCACGGCAGGGGAAGGAAACACCATATATTTT. It is translated as CTAGEGNTIYF.

This clonotype was counted at least ten times. This rearrangement joins TRBV2 to TRBJ1-2; D gene unclear. Trimming took off 6 bases at V and 5 bases at J, with 16 bases between the two ends. Germline CDR1 reads SNHLY; CDR2 reads FYNNEI. The CDR3 is 14 amino acids. CDR3 in DNA: TGTGCCAGCAGCTCCGAAGCTCGGGAATATGGCTACACCTTC. Translation gives CASSSEAREYGYTF.

This sequence joins TRBV7-2 and TRBJ1-1; D is uncertain. CDR1 SGHTA and CDR2 FQGNSA come from the germline V gene. The CDR3 totals 13 residues. V was pared by 2 bases and J by 6 bases, with 10 bases between. CDR3 loop: CASSLPGVPEAFF. The CDR3 DNA sequence: TGTGCCAGCAGCTTACCAGGTGTACCTGAAGCTTTCTTT.

This clonotype was observed a few times. The chain has TRBV25-1 and TRBJ2-2; 10 bases align to TRBD1. J gave up 8 bases and V 7 bases, and 10 bases lay outside the gene matches. The germline V gene encodes CDR1 MGHDK and CDR2 SYGVNS. CDR3 length: 15 amino acids. This CDR3 reads CASTPWDRGYGELFF. For the CDR3, the DNA is TGTGCCAGCACTCCTTGGGACAGGGGTTATGGGGAGCTGTTTTTT.

The genes are TRBV15 and TRBJ2-7; TRBD1 is a possible D gene (6 bases). Germline V gene lookup returns CDR1 LNHNV and CDR2 YYDKDF (reference sequence). The CDR3 is 14 amino acids. The V gene lost 5 bases and the J gene lost 6 bases, with 17 bases spanning the gap. The CDR3: CATSATGTTSEQYF. Here the CDR3 DNA reads TGTGCCACCAGCGCAACCGGGACAACTAGCGAGCAGTACTTC.

This clonotype came up many times. Its ends do not fully match the called genes, so a read error is possible. V gene TRBV6-1 combines with J gene TRBJ1-5, with D possibly TRBD1 on 6 matching bases. The CDR3 has 14 residues. From germline, CDR1 is MNHNS and CDR2 SASEGT. CDR3 amino acids: CASGDRTTNQPQHF. In nucleotides, the CDR3 is TGTGCCAGCGGTGACAGGACCACGAATCAGCCCCAGCATTTT.

This clonotype was counted many times. V usage is TRBV27 and J usage is TRBJ2-1; no reliable D call. Germline V CDR1 and CDR2: MNHEY, SMNVEV (reference sequence). The CDR3 has 14 amino acids. The V and J ends lost 0 bases and 5 bases respectively, with 8 bases between them. This chain's CDR3 is CASSLSGRNNEQFF. The DNA for the CDR3 is TGTGCCAGCAGTTTATCAGGACGGAACAATGAGCAGTTCTTC.

This clonotype was seen many times. The rearrangement joins TRBV6-1 to TRBJ2-7; maybe TRBD1 (6 bases). CDR1 is MNHNS, CDR2 SASEGT, per germline. Between the trimmed V and J ends, which lost 8 bases and 5 bases, there was a span of 25 bases. The CDR3 runs 16 residues. CDR3: CASCRGDPDTGDEQYF. In DNA form, the CDR3 reads TGTGCCAGCTGCAGGGGAGACCCCGATACGGGCGACGAGCAGTACTTC.

This clonotype has at least ten counts. The J gene is TRBJ1-5, the V gene TRBV2; D ambiguous. Germline V gene lookup returns CDR1 SNHLY and CDR2 FYNNEI. The CDR3 sequence is 13 residues long. V lost 4 bases and J 5 bases, leaving 9 bases between the germline ends. The CDR3 bases are TGTGCCAGCAGTGTCGAGAGGGATCAGCCCCAGCATTTT. This codes for CASSVERDQPQHF.

This clonotype has a count of ten or more. The chain carries TRBV27 and TRBJ1-2, with unresolved D. The CDR3 consists of 14 residues. Trimming stripped 2 bases from V and 3 bases from J, with 10 bases between. Germline CDR1 is MNHEY and CDR2 is SMNVEV (reference sequence). The CDR3 nucleotides are TGTGCCAGCAGTTTAAACCGGATGGACTATGGCTACACCTTC. It codes for CASSLNRMDYGYTF.

About this clonotype: It may be a read error: a sequence one base away is much more abundant. The V and J genes are TRBV6-5 and TRBJ1-5; D gene uncertain. The CDR3 consists of 15 residues. Trimming took off 0 bases at V and 6 bases at J, with 12 bases between the two ends. Germline assignment: CDR1 MNHEY and CDR2 SVGAGI. DNA for the CDR3: TGTGCCAGCAGTTACTCGTCTGGGAACAGTCAGCCCCAGCATTTT. Protein sequence: CASSYSSGNSQPQHF.